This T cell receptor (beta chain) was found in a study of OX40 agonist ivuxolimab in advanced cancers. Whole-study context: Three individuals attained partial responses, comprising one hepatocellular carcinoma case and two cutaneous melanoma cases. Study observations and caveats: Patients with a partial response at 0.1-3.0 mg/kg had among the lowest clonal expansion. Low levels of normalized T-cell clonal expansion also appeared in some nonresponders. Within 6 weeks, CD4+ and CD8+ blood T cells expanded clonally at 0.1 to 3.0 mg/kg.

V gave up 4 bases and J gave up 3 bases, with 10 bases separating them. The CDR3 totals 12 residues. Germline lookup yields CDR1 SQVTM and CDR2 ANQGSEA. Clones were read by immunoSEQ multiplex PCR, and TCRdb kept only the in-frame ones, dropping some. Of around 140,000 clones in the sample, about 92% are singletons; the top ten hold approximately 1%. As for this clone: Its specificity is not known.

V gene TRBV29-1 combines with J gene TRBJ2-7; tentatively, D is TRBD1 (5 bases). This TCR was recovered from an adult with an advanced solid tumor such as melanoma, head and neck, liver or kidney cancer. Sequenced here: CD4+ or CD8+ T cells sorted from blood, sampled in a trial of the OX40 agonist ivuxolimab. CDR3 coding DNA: TGCAGCGTTGCAGGGCCTTACTACGAGCAGTACTTC. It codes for CSVAGPYYEQYF.